This T cell receptor beta chain comes out of a study of shared clonotypes between healthy human individuals. Study details: CD8 memory received one plate per donor, CD8 naive two, CD4 memory three and CD4 naive three.

Memory CD4+ cells were the fraction left after CD45RA+ naive selection. Germline V gene sequence: CDR1 SGHRS, CDR2 YFSETQ. The CDR3 sequence is 13 residues long. With V trimmed by 5 bases and J by 8 bases, 8 bases remained unmatched. Replicate sorted-subset PCRs were loaded with around 200 ng DNA, about 28,000 T cell genomes. Sequenced by immunoSEQ multiplex PCR; TCRdb stores in-frame clones only, minus some. Found here are approximately 1.5 million clones, approximately 98.5% of them singletons; the top ten hold 0.36%. The specimen was naive CD4+ T cells sorted from blood. The subset denotes: CD45RA+ positively selected. This TCR was recovered from a man aged 25 to 40 in good health. V usage is TRBV5-1 and J usage is TRBJ1-2, with 8 bases that match TRBD1. The CDR3 here is CASRGQTGDGYTF. The CDR3 DNA reads TGCGCCAGCAGAGGACAGACAGGGGACGGCTACACCTTC.